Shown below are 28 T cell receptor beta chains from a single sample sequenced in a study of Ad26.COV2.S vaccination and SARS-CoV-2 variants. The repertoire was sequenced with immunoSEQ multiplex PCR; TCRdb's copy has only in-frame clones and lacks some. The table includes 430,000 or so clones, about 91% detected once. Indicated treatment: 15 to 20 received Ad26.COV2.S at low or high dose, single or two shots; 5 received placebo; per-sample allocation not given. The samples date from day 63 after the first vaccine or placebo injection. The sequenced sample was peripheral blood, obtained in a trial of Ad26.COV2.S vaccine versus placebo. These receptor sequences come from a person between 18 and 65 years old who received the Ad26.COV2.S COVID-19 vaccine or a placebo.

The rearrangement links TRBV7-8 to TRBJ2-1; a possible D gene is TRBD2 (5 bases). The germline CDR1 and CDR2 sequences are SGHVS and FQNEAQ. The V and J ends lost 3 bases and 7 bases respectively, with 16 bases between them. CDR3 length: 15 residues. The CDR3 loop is CASSFAWTFGNEQFF. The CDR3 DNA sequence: TGTGCCAGCAGCTTCGCTTGGACTTTCGGTAATGAGCAGTTCTTC.

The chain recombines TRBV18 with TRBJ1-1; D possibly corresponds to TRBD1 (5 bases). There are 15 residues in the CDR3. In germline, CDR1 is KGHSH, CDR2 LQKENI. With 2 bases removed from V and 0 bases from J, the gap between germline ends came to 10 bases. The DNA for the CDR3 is TGTGCCAGCTCACCAATCCAGGGAATGAACACTGAAGCTTTCTTT. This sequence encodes CASSPIQGMNTEAFF.

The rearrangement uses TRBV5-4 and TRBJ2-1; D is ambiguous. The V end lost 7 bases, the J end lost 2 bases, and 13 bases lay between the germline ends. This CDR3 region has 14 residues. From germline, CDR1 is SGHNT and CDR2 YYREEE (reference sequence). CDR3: CASRRYRTYNEQFF. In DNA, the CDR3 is TGTGCCAGCCGCCGTTATCGGACCTACAATGAGCAGTTCTTC.

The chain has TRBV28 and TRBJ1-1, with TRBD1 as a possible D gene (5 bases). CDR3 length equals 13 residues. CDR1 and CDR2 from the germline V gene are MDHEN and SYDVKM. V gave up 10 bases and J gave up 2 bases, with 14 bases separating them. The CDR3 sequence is CATKTGFNTEAFF. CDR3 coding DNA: TGTGCCACCAAAACAGGTTTTAACACTGAAGCTTTCTTT.

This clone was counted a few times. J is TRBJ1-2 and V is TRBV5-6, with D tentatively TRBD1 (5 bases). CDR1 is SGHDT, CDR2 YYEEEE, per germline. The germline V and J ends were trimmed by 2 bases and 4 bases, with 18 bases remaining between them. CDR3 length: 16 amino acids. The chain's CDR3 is CASSLHLGARGYGYTF. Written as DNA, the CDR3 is TGTGCCAGCAGCTTACACCTAGGGGCGAGAGGCTATGGCTACACCTTC. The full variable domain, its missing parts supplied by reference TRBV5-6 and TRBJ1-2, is DAGVTQSPTHLIKTRGQQVTLRCSPKSGHDTVSWYQQALGQGPQFIFQYYEEEERQRGNFPDRFSGHQFPNYSSELNVNALLLGDSALYLCASSLHLGARGYGYTFGSGTRLTVV.

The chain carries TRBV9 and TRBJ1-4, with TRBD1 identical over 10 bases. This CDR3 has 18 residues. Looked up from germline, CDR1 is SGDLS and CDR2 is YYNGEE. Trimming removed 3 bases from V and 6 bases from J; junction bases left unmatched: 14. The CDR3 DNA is TGTGCCAGCAGCGCAGCCGGGACAGGGGTCAAGTCACATGAAAAACTGTTTTTT. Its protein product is CASSAAGTGVKSHEKLFF. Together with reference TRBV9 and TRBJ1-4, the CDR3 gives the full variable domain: DSGVTQTPKHLITATGQRVTLRCSPRSGDLSVYWYQQSLDQGLQFLIQYYNGEERAKGNILERFSAQQFPDLHSELNLSSLELGDSALYFCASSAAGTGVKSHEKLFFGSGTQLSVL.

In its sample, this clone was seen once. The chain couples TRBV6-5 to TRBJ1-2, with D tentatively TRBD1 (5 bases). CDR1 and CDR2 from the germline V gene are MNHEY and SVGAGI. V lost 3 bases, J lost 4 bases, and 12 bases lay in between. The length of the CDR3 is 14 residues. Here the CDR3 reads CASSYYRGSYGYTF. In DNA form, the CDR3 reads TGTGCCAGCAGTTATTATAGGGGTTCCTATGGCTACACCTTC.

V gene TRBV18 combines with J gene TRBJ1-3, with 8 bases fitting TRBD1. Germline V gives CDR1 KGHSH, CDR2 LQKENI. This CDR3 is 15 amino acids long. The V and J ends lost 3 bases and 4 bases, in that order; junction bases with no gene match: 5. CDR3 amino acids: CASSPDRAYGNTIYF. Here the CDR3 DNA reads TGTGCCAGCTCACCGGACAGGGCGTACGGAAACACCATATATTTT.

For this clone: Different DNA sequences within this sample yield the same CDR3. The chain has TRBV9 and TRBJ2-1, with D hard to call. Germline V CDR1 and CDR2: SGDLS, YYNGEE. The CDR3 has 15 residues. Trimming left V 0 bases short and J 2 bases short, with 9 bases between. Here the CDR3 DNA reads TGTGCCAGCAGCGTAGAACCTGGCACCTACAATGAGCAGTTCTTC. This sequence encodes CASSVEPGTYNEQFF.

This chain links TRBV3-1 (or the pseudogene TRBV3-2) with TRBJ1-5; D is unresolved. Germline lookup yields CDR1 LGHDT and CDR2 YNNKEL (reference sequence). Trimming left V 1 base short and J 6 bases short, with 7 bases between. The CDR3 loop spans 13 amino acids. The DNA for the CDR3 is TGTGCCAGCAGCCAAGTTGGTAGTCAGCCCCAGCATTTT. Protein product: CASSQVGSQPQHF.

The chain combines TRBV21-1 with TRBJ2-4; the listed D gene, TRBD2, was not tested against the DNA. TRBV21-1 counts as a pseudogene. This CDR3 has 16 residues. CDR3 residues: CASSKGEPIAKNIQYF. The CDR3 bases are TGTGCCAGCAGCAAGGGAGAGCCTATAGCCAAAAACATTCAGTACTTC.

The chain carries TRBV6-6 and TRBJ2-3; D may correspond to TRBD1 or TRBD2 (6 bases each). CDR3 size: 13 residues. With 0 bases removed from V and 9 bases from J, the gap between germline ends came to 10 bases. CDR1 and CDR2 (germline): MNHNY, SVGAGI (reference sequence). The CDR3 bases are TGTGCCAGCAGTTACTCAGGGGGGAGCACGCAGTATTTT. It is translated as CASSYSGGSTQYF.

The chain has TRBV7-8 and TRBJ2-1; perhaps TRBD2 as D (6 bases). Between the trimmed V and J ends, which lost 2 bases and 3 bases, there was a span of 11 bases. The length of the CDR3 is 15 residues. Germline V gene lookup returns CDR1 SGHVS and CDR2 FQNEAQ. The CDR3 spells CASSLLGGVYNEQFF. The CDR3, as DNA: TGTGCCAGCAGCTTATTAGGAGGGGTCTACAATGAGCAGTTCTTC. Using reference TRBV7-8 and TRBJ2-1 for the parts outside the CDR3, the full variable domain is GAGVSQSPRYKVAKRGQDVALRCDPISGHVSLFWYQQALGQGPEFLTYFQNEAQLDKSGLPSDRFFAERPEGSVSTLKIQRTQQEDSAVYLCASSLLGGVYNEQFFGPGTRLTVL.

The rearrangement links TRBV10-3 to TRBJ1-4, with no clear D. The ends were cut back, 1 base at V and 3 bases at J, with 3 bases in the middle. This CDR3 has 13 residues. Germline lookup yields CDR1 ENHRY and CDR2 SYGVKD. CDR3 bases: TGTGCCATCAGTGAGTTGGCTAATGAAAAACTGTTTTTT. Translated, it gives CAISELANEKLFF.

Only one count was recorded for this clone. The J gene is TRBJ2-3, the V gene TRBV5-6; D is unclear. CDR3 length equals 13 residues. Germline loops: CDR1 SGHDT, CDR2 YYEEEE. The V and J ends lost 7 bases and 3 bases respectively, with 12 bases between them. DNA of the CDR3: TGTGCCAGCGAGGCAGTGGGGACAGATACGCAGTATTTT. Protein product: CASEAVGTDTQYF.

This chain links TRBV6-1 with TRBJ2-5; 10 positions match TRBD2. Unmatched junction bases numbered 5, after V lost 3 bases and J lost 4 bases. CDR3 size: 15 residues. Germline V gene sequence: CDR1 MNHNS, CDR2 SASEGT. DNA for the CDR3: TGTGCCAGCAGTGAGAAACTAGCGGGAACAGAGACCCAGTACTTC. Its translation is CASSEKLAGTETQYF.

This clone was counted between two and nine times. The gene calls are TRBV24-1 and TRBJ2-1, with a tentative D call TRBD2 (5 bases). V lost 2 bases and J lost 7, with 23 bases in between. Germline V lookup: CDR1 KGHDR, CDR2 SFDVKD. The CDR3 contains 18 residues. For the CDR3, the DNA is TGTGCCACCAGTGATTCGTTTGGGTTCTCGGGGTTCGGGAATGAGCAGTTCTTC. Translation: CATSDSFGFSGFGNEQFF.

The CDR3 DNA sequence: TGTGCCAGCAGCCGAACAGGGGGCCGAAACACCATATATTTT. Encoded protein: CASSRTGGRNTIYF. This sequence joins TRBV14 and TRBJ1-3; 9 nucleotides line up with TRBD1. Germline V gives CDR1 SGHDN, CDR2 FVKESK. Trimming at V came to 4 bases and at J to 5 bases, leaving 3 bases not matched to a gene. The CDR3 covers 14 residues.

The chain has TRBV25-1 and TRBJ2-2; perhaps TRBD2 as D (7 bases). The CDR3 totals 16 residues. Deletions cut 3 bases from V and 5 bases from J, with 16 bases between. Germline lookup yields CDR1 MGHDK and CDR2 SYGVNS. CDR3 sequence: CASSEGDTGGTGELFF. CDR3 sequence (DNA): TGTGCCAGCAGTGAGGGGGACACGGGGGGTACCGGGGAGCTGTTTTTT.

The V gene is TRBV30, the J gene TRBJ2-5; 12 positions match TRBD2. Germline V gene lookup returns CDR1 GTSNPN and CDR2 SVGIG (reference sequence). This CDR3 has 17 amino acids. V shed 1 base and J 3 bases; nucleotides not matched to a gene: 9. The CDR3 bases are TGTGCCTGGAGTGCGGCCCGGACTAGCGGGGCGAAAGAGACCCAGTACTTC. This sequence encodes CAWSAARTSGAKETQYF.

For the CDR3, the DNA is TGTGCCAGTAGTATAGGGGCGATAAGCGGTTCCTTACCACGTGGGGATTTCGCAGATACGCAGTATTTT. Residues: CASSIGAISGSLPRGDFADTQYF. The chain combines TRBV19 with TRBJ2-3; tentative D call: TRBD2 (5 bases). V lost 1 base and J lost 4, with 36 bases in between. CDR1 and CDR2 (germline): LNHDA, SQIVND (reference sequence). The CDR3 contains 23 residues.

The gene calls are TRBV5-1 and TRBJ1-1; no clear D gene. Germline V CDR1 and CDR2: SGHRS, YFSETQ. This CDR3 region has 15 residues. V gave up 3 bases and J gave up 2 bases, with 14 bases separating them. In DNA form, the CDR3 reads TGCGCCAGCAGCTCCTTCGGCAGGCCTAACACTGAAGCTTTCTTT. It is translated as CASSSFGRPNTEAFF.

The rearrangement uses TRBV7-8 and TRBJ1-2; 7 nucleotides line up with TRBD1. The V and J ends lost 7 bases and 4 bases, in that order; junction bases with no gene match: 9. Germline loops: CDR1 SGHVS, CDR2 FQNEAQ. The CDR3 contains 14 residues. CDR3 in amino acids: CASTQDRAFYGYTF. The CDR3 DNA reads TGTGCCAGCACCCAAGACAGGGCTTTCTATGGCTACACCTTC.

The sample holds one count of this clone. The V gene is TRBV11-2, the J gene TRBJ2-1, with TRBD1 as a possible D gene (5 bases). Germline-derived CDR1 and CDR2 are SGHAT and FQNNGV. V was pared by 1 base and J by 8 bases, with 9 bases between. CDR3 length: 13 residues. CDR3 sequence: CASSLARGHEQFF. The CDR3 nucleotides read TGTGCCAGCAGCTTAGCTAGGGGCCATGAGCAGTTCTTC.

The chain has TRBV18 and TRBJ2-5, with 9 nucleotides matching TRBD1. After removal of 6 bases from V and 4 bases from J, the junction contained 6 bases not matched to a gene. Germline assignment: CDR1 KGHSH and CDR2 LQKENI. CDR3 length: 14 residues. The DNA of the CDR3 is TGTGCCAGCTCGGGACAGGGTAACGGAGAGACCCAGTACTTC. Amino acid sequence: CASSGQGNGETQYF.

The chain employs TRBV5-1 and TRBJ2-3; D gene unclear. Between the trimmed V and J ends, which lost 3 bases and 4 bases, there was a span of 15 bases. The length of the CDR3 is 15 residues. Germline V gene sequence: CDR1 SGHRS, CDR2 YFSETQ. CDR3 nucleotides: TGCGCCAGCAGCTGGATGTCACAATCCCCAGATACGCAGTATTTT. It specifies CASSWMSQSPDTQYF. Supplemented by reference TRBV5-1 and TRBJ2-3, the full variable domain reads KAGVTQTPRYLIKTRGQQVTLSCSPISGHRSVSWYQQTPGQGLQFLFEYFSETQRNKGNFPGRFSGRQFSNSRSEMNVSTLELGDSALYLCASSWMSQSPDTQYFGPGTRLTVL.

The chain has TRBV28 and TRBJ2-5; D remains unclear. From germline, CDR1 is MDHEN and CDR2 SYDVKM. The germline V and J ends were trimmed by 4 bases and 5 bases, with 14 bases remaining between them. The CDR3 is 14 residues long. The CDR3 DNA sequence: TGTGCCAGCAGTTACCCCCTTAGTTTTGAGACCCAGTACTTC. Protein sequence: CASSYPLSFETQYF.

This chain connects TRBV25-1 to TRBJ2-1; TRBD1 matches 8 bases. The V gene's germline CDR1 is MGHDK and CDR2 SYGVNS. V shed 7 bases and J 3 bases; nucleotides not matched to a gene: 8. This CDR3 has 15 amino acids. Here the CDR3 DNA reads TGTGCCAGCAACGCCCAAACAGGGGGCTACAATGAGCAGTTCTTC. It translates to CASNAQTGGYNEQFF.